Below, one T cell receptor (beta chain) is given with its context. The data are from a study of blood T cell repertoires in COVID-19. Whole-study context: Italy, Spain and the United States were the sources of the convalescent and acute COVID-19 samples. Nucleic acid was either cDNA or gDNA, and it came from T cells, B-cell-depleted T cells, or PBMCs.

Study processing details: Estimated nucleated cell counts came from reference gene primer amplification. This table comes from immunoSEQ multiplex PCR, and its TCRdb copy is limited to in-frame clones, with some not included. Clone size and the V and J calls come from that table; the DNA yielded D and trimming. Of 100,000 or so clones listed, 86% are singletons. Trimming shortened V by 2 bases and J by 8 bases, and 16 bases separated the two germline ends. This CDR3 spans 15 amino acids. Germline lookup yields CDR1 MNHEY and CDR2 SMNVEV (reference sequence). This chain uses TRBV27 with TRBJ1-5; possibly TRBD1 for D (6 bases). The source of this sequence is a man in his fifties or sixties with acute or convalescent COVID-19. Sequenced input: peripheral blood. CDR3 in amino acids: CASSLAGGRVEPQHF. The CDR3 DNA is TGTGCCAGCAGTTTAGCCGGGGGGCGTGTAGAGCCCCAGCATTTT.